One sample yielded the 20 T cell receptor beta chains listed below, sequenced in a study of blood T cell repertoires in COVID-19. The table came from immunoSEQ multiplex PCR; TCRdb's copy has only in-frame clones and leaves some out. This table has approximately 170,000 clones, 81% appearing once. Sequencing was done on a sample of peripheral blood. These receptors all stem from a human donor in a cohort sampled during active COVID-19.

CDR3 region: CASWPGGADNQPQHF. CDR3 nucleotides: TGTGCCAGCTGGCCAGGGGGCGCGGACAATCAGCCCCAGCATTTT. The chain uses TRBV2 and TRBJ1-5; TRBD1 aligns across 8 bases. Germline loops: CDR1 SNHLY, CDR2 FYNNEI. Unmatched junction bases numbered 9, after V lost 8 bases and J lost 3 bases. The CDR3 has 15 amino acids.

The chain couples TRBV4-3 to TRBJ1-5, with 9 nucleotides matching TRBD1. The CDR3 totals 16 residues. Looked up from germline, CDR1 is LGHNA and CDR2 is YSLEER. V was clipped by 2 bases and J by 4 bases; unmatched bases: 6. In DNA, the CDR3 is TGCGCCAGCAGCCAATCCCGGACAGGGGAGAATCAGCCCCAGCATTTT. Amino acid sequence: CASSQSRTGENQPQHF.

V and J are TRBV30 and TRBJ2-7, with 9 bases lining up with TRBD1. This CDR3 spans 14 amino acids. The germline V gene has CDR1 GTSNPN and CDR2 SVGIG (reference sequence). V shed 0 bases, J shed 6 bases, and the junction held 6 bases outside the gene matches. The CDR3 DNA follows: TGTGCCTGGAGTGTACCGGGACAGGGTAGCGAGCAGTACTTC. It translates to CAWSVPGQGSEQYF.

The chain has TRBV6-6 and TRBJ2-7; D gene uncertain. The CDR3 extends over 10 amino acids. V gave up 8 bases and J gave up 2 bases, with 4 bases separating them. Germline values: CDR1 MNHNY, CDR2 SVGAGI (reference sequence). CDR3 coding DNA: TGTGCCAGCGGGCCCTACGAGCAGTACTTC. Its protein is CASGPYEQYF.

This CDR3 reads CASKEGGANGEKLFF. The CDR3, as DNA: TGTGCCAGCAAAGAAGGGGGCGCGAATGGTGAAAAACTGTTTTTT. V usage is TRBV6-5 and J usage is TRBJ1-4; 7 nucleotides match TRBD1. This CDR3 contains 15 residues. Germline CDR1 reads MNHEY; CDR2 reads SVGAGI. The junction had 12 bases not matched to a gene; V was cut back by 7 bases and J by 7 bases.

The V and J genes are TRBV4-1 and TRBJ1-2, with 8 positions matching TRBD1. Germline V gives CDR1 MGHRA, CDR2 YSYEKL. Trimming at V came to 4 bases and at J to 0 bases, leaving 7 bases not matched to a gene. The CDR3 is 16 residues long. In DNA, the CDR3 is TGCGCCAGCAGCCCCACCAGGGGGCGAGCTAACTATGGCTACACCTTC. Translated, it gives CASSPTRGRANYGYTF.

The chain is built from TRBV30 and TRBJ1-5, with 10 nucleotides matching TRBD1. The CDR3 is 18 amino acids. Germline assignment: CDR1 GTSNPN and CDR2 SVGIG (reference sequence). V shed 2 bases and J 8 bases; nucleotides not matched to a gene: 18. The CDR3 sequence: CAWSRKGQGGLWVKPQHF. The CDR3, as DNA: TGTGCCTGGAGTCGGAAAGGACAGGGGGGGCTTTGGGTGAAGCCCCAGCATTTT.

V and J are TRBV7-8 and TRBJ1-5, with 10 bases fitting TRBD1. CDR1 SGHVS and CDR2 FQNEAQ come from the germline V gene. This CDR3 region has 14 residues. J gave up 7 bases and V 5 bases, and 5 bases lay outside the gene matches. CDR3 sequence reads: CASSPGQGKQPQHF. In DNA form, the CDR3 reads TGTGCCAGCAGCCCGGGACAGGGGAAACAGCCCCAGCATTTT.

CDR3 region: CASSLGRSNMNTEAFF. The CDR3 nucleotides read TGTGCCAGCAGCTTAGGCAGGTCCAATATGAACACTGAAGCTTTCTTT. The rearrangement uses TRBV7-8 and TRBJ1-1; D is ambiguous. V was cut by 1 base and J by 0 bases, with 12 bases left in between. Germline values: CDR1 SGHVS, CDR2 FQNEAQ. There are 16 residues in the CDR3.

This clone has just one count. This sequence joins TRBV6-2 or TRBV6-3 and TRBJ2-1; D ambiguous. The CDR3 runs 11 residues. The germline gives CDR1 MNHEY, CDR2 SVGEGT. Trimming removed 2 bases from V and 9 bases from J, with 5 bases in between. The CDR3 protein is CASSYRVEQFF. The CDR3 DNA reads as TGTGCCAGCAGTTACCGGGTTGAGCAGTTCTTC.

The chain uses TRBV2 and TRBJ1-5, with 7 bases lining up with TRBD1. CDR1 and CDR2 (germline): SNHLY, FYNNEI. CDR3 length: 15 residues. With 4 bases clipped from V and 3 bases from J, the junction kept 6 bases outside the gene matches. The CDR3 here is CASSGQGVLNQPQHF. Here the CDR3 DNA reads TGTGCCAGCAGTGGGCAGGGGGTTCTCAATCAGCCCCAGCATTTT.

The J gene is TRBJ2-7, the V gene TRBV7-9; a possible D gene is TRBD1 (6 bases). Trimming left V 5 bases short and J 6 bases short, with 17 bases between. The CDR3 runs 14 residues. CDR1 is SEHNR and CDR2 is FQNEAQ in the germline V gene (reference sequence). For the CDR3, the DNA is TGTGCCAGCAGCGCGGACAGTGATCCTGCCGAGCAGTACTTC. Translation: CASSADSDPAEQYF.

V usage is TRBV12-3 or TRBV12-4 and J usage is TRBJ1-2; no clear D gene. This CDR3 is built from 13 residues. V lost 3 bases and J lost 2, with 7 bases in between. CDR3 protein: CASSFVLNYGYTF. CDR3 DNA sequence: TGTGCCAGCAGTTTCGTCCTCAACTATGGCTACACCTTC.

This clone was observed at least ten times. This rearrangement joins TRBV2 to TRBJ1-3, with no clear D. Trimming pared 6 bases from V and 3 bases from J, leaving 18 bases between. This CDR3 has 16 residues. Germline CDR1 and CDR2: SNHLY and FYNNEI. The CDR3, as DNA: TGTGCCAGCAGGAACGACGGCCACCACTATGGAAACACCATATATTTT. Translated, it gives CASRNDGHHYGNTIYF. The whole variable domain, filled in from reference TRBV2 and TRBJ1-3, reads EPEVTQTPSHQVTQMGQEVILRCVPISNHLYFYWYRQILGQKVEFLVSFYNNEISEKSEIFDDQFSVERPDGSNFTLKIRSTKLEDSAMYFCASRNDGHHYGNTIYFGEGSWLTVV.

V and J are TRBV29-1 and TRBJ1-4; TRBD1 agrees at 7 bases. V dropped 7 bases and J dropped 8; count of bases not matched to a gene: 7. Germline-derived CDR1 and CDR2 are SQVTM and ANQGSEA. The CDR3 totals 12 residues. CDR3 in DNA: TGCAGCGCTCTAACAGGGGACGAAAAACTGTTTTTT. Protein product: CSALTGDEKLFF. Combining the CDR3 with reference TRBV29-1 and TRBJ1-4 gives the whole variable domain SAVISQKPSRDICQRGTSLTIQCQVDSQVTMMFWYRQQPGQSLTLIATANQGSEATYESGFVIDKFPISRPNLTFSTLTVSNMSPEDSSIYLCSALTGDEKLFFGSGTQLSVL.

This chain uses TRBV15 with TRBJ2-7; 7 bases align to TRBD2. The CDR3 is 15 residues long. V was clipped by 4 bases and J by 4 bases; unmatched bases: 10. Germline CDR1 and CDR2: LNHNV and YYDKDF (reference sequence). The chain's CDR3 is CATSNHLPGGYEQYF. The CDR3 nucleotides read TGTGCCACCAGCAACCACCTCCCCGGGGGGTACGAGCAGTACTTC.

This rearrangement joins TRBV30 to TRBJ1-1, with unresolved D. V was cut by 4 bases and J by 6 bases, with 9 bases left in between. The germline V gene encodes CDR1 GTSNPN and CDR2 SVGIG (reference sequence). This CDR3 has 11 residues. CDR3 residues: CAWTYSAEAFF. CDR3 nucleotide sequence: TGTGCCTGGACTTATTCTGCTGAAGCTTTCTTT.

The genes are TRBV4-3 and TRBJ2-7, with TRBD1 as a possible D gene (5 bases). The germline V gene has CDR1 LGHNA and CDR2 YSLEER. V dropped 0 bases and J dropped 3 bases, with 9 bases sitting between them. This CDR3 has 14 residues. The CDR3 reads CASSQDVQGYEQYF. The DNA of the CDR3 is TGCGCCAGCAGCCAAGATGTCCAGGGCTACGAGCAGTACTTC.

The V gene is TRBV2, the J gene TRBJ1-5; TRBD1 aligns across 7 bases. Germline assignment: CDR1 SNHLY and CDR2 FYNNEI. The CDR3 spans 14 residues. J was trimmed by 7 bases and V by 6 bases; bases with no gene match: 9. The CDR3 DNA sequence: TGTGCCAGCAGGGAAACAGGGGAGGTACAGCCCCAGCATTTT. Its translation: CASRETGEVQPQHF.

The chain joins TRBV27 to TRBJ1-1; TRBD1 matches at 8 bases. V shed 2 bases and J 5 bases; nucleotides not matched to a gene: 4. CDR3 length equals 14 residues. Germline CDR1 is MNHEY and CDR2 is SMNVEV (reference sequence). This CDR3 is CASSLRTGYTEAFF. The CDR3 bases are TGTGCCAGCAGTTTACGGACAGGGTATACTGAAGCTTTCTTT.